Below, one T cell receptor (beta chain) is given with its context. The trim removed 0 bases at V and 8 bases at J, leaving 4 bases unmatched. The CDR3 runs to 14 residues. From germline, CDR1 is SGHRS and CDR2 YFSETQ. Method: immunoSEQ multiplex PCR; TCRdb's copy keeps in-frame clones and lacks some. The sample has roughly 100,000 clones, around nine tenths seen once. The data originate from a study of blood T cell repertoires in COVID-19. Overall study: Material from acute and convalescent COVID-19 was sourced from the United States, Italy and Spain.

Sequences were obtained from peripheral blood. V is TRBV5-1 and J is TRBJ2-1; 8 nucleotides align to TRBD2. This TCR was sampled from an elderly woman in a cohort sampled during active COVID-19. The CDR3 bases are TGCGCCAGCAGCTTGGAACTAGCGGTTGATGAGCAGTTCTTC. It yields the protein CASSLELAVDEQFF.